These 10 T cell receptor beta chains were sequenced from one sample in a study of blood T cell repertoires in COVID-19. Sequencing was performed with immunoSEQ multiplex PCR; in TCRdb, only in-frame clones are kept and a portion is missing. The sample yields 110,000 or so clones, 70% to 90% seen once. Source material: peripheral blood. The receptors derive from a woman aged 70-85 years who had recovered from COVID-19.

The chain links TRBV4-2 to TRBJ2-7; 7 nucleotides line up with TRBD2. This CDR3 contains 15 residues. V gave up 1 base and J gave up 0 bases; unmatched junction bases: 3. Germline V gene sequence: CDR1 LGHNA, CDR2 YNFKEQ. The CDR3 DNA is TGTGCCAGCAGCCAAGGAATAGCGGGCTCCTACGAGCAGTACTTC. This translates into CASSQGIAGSYEQYF.

The gene calls are TRBV10-3 and TRBJ2-2; 8 bases map to TRBD2. V trimming: 2 bases; J trimming: 1 base; junction bases outside the gene matches: 0. From germline, CDR1 is ENHRY and CDR2 SYGVKD. CDR3 length equals 15 residues. CDR3 in DNA: TGTGCCATCAGTGAGACTAGCGGGAACACCGGGGAGCTGTTTTTT. Its translation: CAISETSGNTGELFF.

The chain has TRBV28 and TRBJ2-7, with TRBD1 matching over 8 bases. This CDR3 is built from 15 residues. Unmatched junction bases numbered 16, after V lost 6 bases and J lost 9 bases. CDR1 MDHEN and CDR2 SYDVKM come from the germline V gene. CDR3 in DNA: TGTGCCAGCAGGAGGACAGCGCCCCAGGGGGCCACGCAGTACTTC. It is translated as CASRRTAPQGATQYF.

The chain combines TRBV27 with TRBJ2-1, with D tentatively TRBD1 (6 bases). The CDR3 has 14 amino acids. CDR1 MNHEY and CDR2 SMNVEV come from the germline V gene (reference sequence). The ends were cut back, 7 bases at V and 9 bases at J, with 19 bases in the middle. The CDR3 loop is CASNRTAKTGEQFF. The CDR3 DNA is TGTGCCAGCAATAGGACAGCTAAAACGGGTGAGCAGTTCTTC.

V and J are TRBV6-5 and TRBJ2-1, with D possibly being TRBD1 (6 bases). The V end lost 9 bases, the J end lost 5 bases, and 17 bases lay between the germline ends. The CDR3 consists of 14 residues. Germline CDR1 reads MNHEY; CDR2 reads SVGAGI. The CDR3 DNA sequence: TGTGCCAGTGGGTGGGGCCCAGGGGACAATGAGCAGTTCTTC. Translated, it gives CASGWGPGDNEQFF.

The V call is TRBV21-1, the J call TRBJ2-3; the table's D gene call, TRBD2, was not cross checked with the DNA. TRBV21-1 is recorded as a pseudogene. This CDR3 has 16 amino acids. The DNA for the CDR3 is TGTGCCAGCAGCCTAGGAGAGGGCCATTTTCCGGATACGCAGTATTTT. Residues: CASSLGEGHFPDTQYF.

This chain connects TRBV11-2 to TRBJ1-1; the D is unclear. In germline, CDR1 is SGHAT, CDR2 FQNNGV. The ends were cut back, 5 bases at V and 0 bases at J, with 10 bases in the middle. The CDR3 loop spans 14 amino acids. The CDR3 sequence is CASSGGLMNTEAFF. Here the CDR3 DNA reads TGTGCCAGCAGCGGAGGGTTAATGAACACTGAAGCTTTCTTT.

V usage is TRBV28 and J usage is TRBJ2-7, with D tentatively TRBD2 (6 bases). V lost 4 bases and J 2 bases, leaving 12 bases between the germline ends. There are 14 residues in the CDR3. Per the germline V gene, CDR1 is MDHEN and CDR2 is SYDVKM. Written as DNA, the CDR3 is TGTGCCAGCAGTTGGGGACTGATCACCTACGAGCAGTACTTC. It is translated as CASSWGLITYEQYF.

The gene calls are TRBV6-5 and TRBJ1-1; 7 bases are a match to TRBD1. Germline V CDR1 and CDR2: MNHEY, SVGAGI. With V trimmed by 4 bases and J by 5 bases, 4 bases remained unmatched. This CDR3 comprises 13 residues. The CDR3 spells CASSSPTGTEAFF. In DNA, the CDR3 is TGTGCCAGCAGTTCCCCGACAGGGACTGAAGCTTTCTTT.

In nucleotides, the CDR3 is TGTGCCAGTAGTATAAACAGCTACACTGAAGCTTTCTTT. Its translation is CASSINSYTEAFF. The chain has TRBV19 and TRBJ1-1, with no clear D. This CDR3 contains 13 residues. Trimming pared 2 bases from V and 3 bases from J, leaving 7 bases between. Germline values: CDR1 LNHDA, CDR2 SQIVND (reference sequence). Variable domain in full (rest from reference TRBV19 and TRBJ1-1): DGGITQSPKYLFRKEGQNVTLSCEQNLNHDAMYWYRQDPGQGLRLIYYSQIVNDFQKGDIAEGYSVSREKKESFPLTVTSAQKNPTAFYLCASSINSYTEAFFGQGTRLTVV.